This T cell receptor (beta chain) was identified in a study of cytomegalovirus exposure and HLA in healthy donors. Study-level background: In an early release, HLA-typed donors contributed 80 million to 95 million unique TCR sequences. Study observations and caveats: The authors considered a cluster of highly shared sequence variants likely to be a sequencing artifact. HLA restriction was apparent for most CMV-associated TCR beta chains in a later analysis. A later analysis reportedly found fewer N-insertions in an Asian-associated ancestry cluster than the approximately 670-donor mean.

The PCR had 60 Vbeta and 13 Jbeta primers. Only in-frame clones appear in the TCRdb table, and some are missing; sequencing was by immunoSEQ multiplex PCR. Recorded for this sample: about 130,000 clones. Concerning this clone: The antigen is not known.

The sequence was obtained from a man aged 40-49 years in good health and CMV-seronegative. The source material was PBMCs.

The CDR3 DNA is TGCGCCAGCAGCCTGCAAACTGCCGGGACAGGTAATGAAAAACTGTTTTTT. Amino acids: CASSLQTAGTGNEKLFF. The chain carries TRBV4-1 and TRBJ1-4, with 8 nucleotides matching TRBD1. Germline V lookup: CDR1 MGHRA, CDR2 YSYEKL. The CDR3 spans 17 residues. The V and J ends lost 4 bases and 4 bases, in that order; junction bases with no gene match: 11.